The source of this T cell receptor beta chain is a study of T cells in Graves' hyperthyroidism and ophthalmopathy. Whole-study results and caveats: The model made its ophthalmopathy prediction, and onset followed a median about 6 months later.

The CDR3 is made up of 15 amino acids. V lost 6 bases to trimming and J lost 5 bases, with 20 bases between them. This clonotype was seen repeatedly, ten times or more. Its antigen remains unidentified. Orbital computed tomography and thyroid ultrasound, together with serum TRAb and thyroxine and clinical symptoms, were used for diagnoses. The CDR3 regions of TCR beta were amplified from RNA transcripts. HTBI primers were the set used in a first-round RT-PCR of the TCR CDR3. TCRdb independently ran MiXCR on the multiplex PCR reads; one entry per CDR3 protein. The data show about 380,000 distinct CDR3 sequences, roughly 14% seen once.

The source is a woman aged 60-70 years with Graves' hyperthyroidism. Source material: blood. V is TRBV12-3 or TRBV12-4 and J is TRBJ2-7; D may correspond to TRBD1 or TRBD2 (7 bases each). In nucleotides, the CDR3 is TGTGCCAGCAGCCTGGGGGGGCAGGGGGGCGACGAGCAGTACTTC. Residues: CASSLGGQGGDEQYF.